These 29 T cell receptor beta chains came from one sample sequenced in a study of T-cell reconstitution after alpha-beta-depleted transplantation in children. The TCRbeta library incorporated unique molecular identifiers. Via MiXCR, TCRdb re-called the PCR reads, giving one row per CDR3 protein. There are about 400,000 distinct CDR3 sequences in the sample; around 15% occur only once, and 29% lies in the top ten. Here the sequenced sample was PBMCs, mostly from graft donor cells, taken 360 days after TCRalphabeta/CD19-depleted stem cell transplant. These receptors all stem from a boy under two years old who had a stem cell transplant for Wiskott-Aldrich syndrome, so the T cells may come from the graft donor.

This clonotype has a count of ten or more. The chain links TRBV2 to TRBJ2-3, with 12 bases fitting TRBD2. The V gene's germline CDR1 is SNHLY and CDR2 FYNNEI. This CDR3 contains 15 residues. V trimming: 8 bases; J trimming: 2 bases; junction bases outside the gene matches: 5. Written as DNA, the CDR3 is TGTGCCAGCGCTAGACTAGCGGGAGCCACAGATACGCAGTATTTT. Amino acid sequence: CASARLAGATDTQYF.

The V and J genes are TRBV5-1 and TRBJ2-2, with no clear D. The CDR3 has 14 amino acids. Germline V CDR1 and CDR2: SGHRS, YFSETQ. The V gene lost 5 bases and the J gene lost 3 bases, with 11 bases spanning the gap. CDR3 amino acids: CASRIKAYTGELFF. The CDR3 DNA reads as TGCGCCAGCAGAATCAAAGCTTACACCGGGGAGCTGTTTTTT.

Regarding this clonotype: At one end, the junction sequence differs from germline, possibly due to a read error. The chain uses TRBV2 and TRBJ1-4; D is unclear. Germline lookup yields CDR1 SNHLY and CDR2 FYNNEI. This CDR3 region has 19 residues. This chain's CDR3 is CACSLALGYPRRANEKLFF. The CDR3 bases are TGTGCCTGCAGTTTAGCCCTTGGTTACCCGAGAAGAGCTAATGAAAAACTGTTTTTT. The entire variable domain, with the rest obtained from reference TRBV2 and TRBJ1-4, is as follows: EPEVTQTPSHQVTQMGQEVILRCVPISNHLYFYWYRQILGQKVEFLVSFYNNEISEKSEIFDDQFSVERPDGSNFTLKIRSTKLEDSAMYFCACSLALGYPRRANEKLFFGSGTQLSVL.

This chain links TRBV4-3 with TRBJ2-1; D is perhaps TRBD2 (5 bases). Looked up from germline, CDR1 is LGHNA and CDR2 is YSLEER. This CDR3 is built from 15 residues. The V end lost 0 bases, the J end lost 6 bases, and 12 bases lay between the germline ends. The DNA of the CDR3 is TGCGCCAGCAGCCAAGATCGAAAGCGGTCCAATGAGCAGTTCTTC. Amino acid sequence: CASSQDRKRSNEQFF.

Only a few counts were recorded for this clonotype. CDR3: CASSQRPFIAAYNEQFF. The CDR3 region has the DNA TGTGCCAGCAGCCAAAGGCCTTTTATAGCAGCCTACAATGAGCAGTTCTTC. V and J are TRBV14 and TRBJ2-1; D gene ambiguous. This CDR3 is built from 17 residues. V lost 2 bases and J lost 2, with 16 bases in between. Per the germline V gene, CDR1 is SGHDN and CDR2 is FVKESK.

The chain recombines TRBV6-1 with TRBJ2-5; D is perhaps TRBD1 (6 bases). The V end was cut by 6 bases, the J end by 1 base, with 15 bases between. Germline assignment: CDR1 MNHNS and CDR2 SASEGT. The CDR3 runs to 15 residues. The CDR3 DNA reads TGTGCCAGCAGCCCCCTCAGGGGCACCCAAGAGACCCAGTACTTC. Its translation: CASSPLRGTQETQYF.

There are a few counts of this clonotype. The J gene is TRBJ2-7, the V gene TRBV12-3 or TRBV12-4; 8 positions match TRBD1. The CDR3 is 14 residues long. The J segment lost 0 bases and the V segment lost 7 bases, leaving 5 bases of the junction unmatched. This CDR3 reads CASKRDRSSYEQYF. The CDR3 nucleotides read TGTGCCAGCAAGAGGGACAGGAGCTCCTACGAGCAGTACTTC.

This clonotype was seen a few times. This chain connects TRBV7-2 to TRBJ2-5; D not resolved. V lost 1 base to trimming and J lost 1 base, with 7 bases between them. Germline V gene data show CDR1 as SGHTA and CDR2 as FQGNSA. The CDR3 has 14 amino acids. CDR3 loop: CASSLVMVQETQYF. CDR3 nucleotides: TGTGCCAGCAGCTTAGTTATGGTCCAAGAGACCCAGTACTTC. The full variable domain, with the rest looked up from reference TRBV7-2 and TRBJ2-5, is GAGVSQSPSNKVTEKGKDVELRCDPISGHTALYWYRQSLGQGLEFLIYFQGNSAPDKSGLPSDRFSAERTGGSVSTLTIQRTQQEDSAVYLCASSLVMVQETQYFGPGTRLLVL.

V usage is TRBV4-3 and J usage is TRBJ2-5; 10 bases line up with TRBD1. J was trimmed by 5 bases and V by 2 bases; bases with no gene match: 5. The CDR3 totals 15 residues. Per the germline V gene, CDR1 is LGHNA and CDR2 is YSLEER. Here the CDR3 reads CASSQQTGGPETQYF. The CDR3 DNA is TGCGCCAGCAGCCAACAGACAGGGGGCCCCGAGACCCAGTACTTC.

This chain uses TRBV12-3 or TRBV12-4 with TRBJ2-7; D is unresolved. CDR3 length equals 16 residues. V was cut by 5 bases and J by 0 bases, with 17 bases left in between. The CDR3 protein is CASSPLFEMSSYEQYF. CDR3 nucleotide sequence: TGTGCCAGCAGTCCTCTATTCGAAATGAGCTCCTACGAGCAGTACTTC.

This clonotype occurred a few times. V usage is TRBV4-1 and J usage is TRBJ1-4, with no clear D. There are 13 residues in the CDR3. V lost 0 bases and J lost 5, with 4 bases in between. From germline, CDR1 is MGHRA and CDR2 YSYEKL. The CDR3 sequence: CASSQDGNEKLFF. CDR3 coding DNA: TGCGCCAGCAGCCAAGATGGGAATGAAAAACTGTTTTTT.

CDR3: CATSDRGGASTGELFF. For the CDR3, the DNA is TGTGCCACCAGTGATCGCGGGGGGGCGAGCACCGGGGAGCTGTTTTTT. The chain links TRBV24-1 to TRBJ2-2, with 9 bases identical to TRBD2. Germline lookup yields CDR1 KGHDR and CDR2 SFDVKD. There are 16 residues in the CDR3. The ends lost 3 bases at V and 4 bases at J; junction bases unmatched: 5.

The chain links TRBV5-1 to TRBJ2-2; 12 bases line up with TRBD2. V gave up 5 bases and J gave up 1 base; unmatched junction bases: 6. CDR1 SGHRS and CDR2 YFSETQ come from the germline V gene. This CDR3 is built from 17 residues. In DNA form, the CDR3 reads TGCGCCAGCAGTTCCGGGACTAGCGGGTTGAACACCGGGGAGCTGTTTTTT. Translating gives CASSSGTSGLNTGELFF. The whole variable domain, remainder taken from reference TRBV5-1 and TRBJ2-2, is KAGVTQTPRYLIKTRGQQVTLSCSPISGHRSVSWYQQTPGQGLQFLFEYFSETQRNKGNFPGRFSGRQFSNSRSEMNVSTLELGDSALYLCASSSGTSGLNTGELFFGEGSRLTVL.

DNA for the CDR3: TGTGCCATCAGTGAGCGGCTCCCGACAGCCCAAGAGACCCAGTACTTC. This encodes CAISERLPTAQETQYF. This sequence joins TRBV10-3 and TRBJ2-5, with D possibly matching TRBD1 (5 bases). This CDR3 contains 16 residues. Germline V gene lookup returns CDR1 ENHRY and CDR2 SYGVKD. The V end was cut by 2 bases, the J end by 1 base, with 14 bases between.

This clonotype was seen only a few times. The chain has TRBV2 and TRBJ2-7, with a possible D match to TRBD1 (5 bases). With 2 bases removed from V and 5 bases from J, the gap between germline ends came to 13 bases. Germline V gene sequence: CDR1 SNHLY, CDR2 FYNNEI. The CDR3 sequence is 14 residues long. The CDR3 sequence is CASSESDSLHEQYF. CDR3 coding DNA: TGTGCCAGCAGTGAATCCGACAGTCTCCACGAGCAGTACTTC.

The V call is TRBV5-1, the J call TRBJ2-1, with 8 nucleotides matching TRBD1. This CDR3 has 15 residues. The V gene's germline CDR1 is SGHRS and CDR2 YFSETQ. Trimming took 0 bases from V and 9 from J; bases not matched to a gene: 8. The DNA of the CDR3 is TGCGCCAGCAGCTTGGACCGGGACAGGCTTCGTGAGCAGTTCTTC. This translates into CASSLDRDRLREQFF.

The chain employs TRBV12-3 or TRBV12-4 and TRBJ2-7; D uncertain. The CDR3 runs to 13 residues. V shed 5 bases and J shed 3 bases, with 11 bases lying between them. The CDR3 region has the DNA TGTGCCAGCAGTCCTCGGCCTAACTACGAGCAGTACTTC. It codes for CASSPRPNYEQYF.

The table lists this clonotype with a few counts. The chain has TRBV7-6 and TRBJ2-1; perhaps D is TRBD1 or TRBD2 (5 bases each). Trimming left V 5 bases short and J 7 bases short, with 15 bases between. The CDR3 loop spans 14 amino acids. Looked up from germline, CDR1 is SGHVS and CDR2 is FNYEAQ. The CDR3 DNA is TGTGCCAGCAGCCCGGGACCCCGAGGGAATGAGCAGTTCTTC. Its protein is CASSPGPRGNEQFF.

This clonotype was seen a few times. The chain couples TRBV2 to TRBJ2-5; D gene uncertain. V was cut by 5 bases and J by 0 bases, with 19 bases left in between. The CDR3 is made up of 17 amino acids. Germline lookup yields CDR1 SNHLY and CDR2 FYNNEI. The CDR3 region has the DNA TGTGCCAGCAGTCCAAATCCATCCAGGACGGACCAAGAGACCCAGTACTTC. Translating it yields CASSPNPSRTDQETQYF.

This clonotype appeared a few times. The rearrangement joins TRBV5-5 to TRBJ2-2; 9 bases map to TRBD1. V gave up 4 bases and J gave up 3 bases; unmatched junction bases: 10. The CDR3 loop spans 17 amino acids. In germline, CDR1 is SGHKS, CDR2 YYEKEE (reference sequence). This CDR3 is CASSPGQGFSDTGELFF. The CDR3 nucleotides read TGTGCCAGCAGCCCTGGACAGGGGTTCAGCGACACCGGGGAGCTGTTTTTT.

V and J are TRBV7-2 and TRBJ2-5; a possible D gene is TRBD2 (6 bases). CDR1 is SGHTA and CDR2 is FQGNSA in the germline V gene. V was trimmed by 1 base and J by 5 bases, leaving 14 bases between them. This CDR3 is 15 amino acids long. Here the CDR3 DNA reads TGTGCCAGCAGCTTAGGGGACTCCAGATGGGAGACCCAGTACTTC. Protein product: CASSLGDSRWETQYF.

V usage is TRBV25-1 and J usage is TRBJ2-1, with D perhaps matching TRBD1 (6 bases). V lost 7 bases and J lost 7, with 23 bases in between. The germline V gene encodes CDR1 MGHDK and CDR2 SYGVNS. There are 16 residues in the CDR3. The CDR3 protein is CASTPQGGRKVNEQFF. In nucleotides, the CDR3 is TGTGCCAGCACCCCCCAAGGGGGACGCAAGGTAAATGAGCAGTTCTTC.

This sequence joins TRBV5-5 and TRBJ2-1; perhaps TRBD1 as D (6 bases). The CDR3 spans 20 residues. The V end lost 0 bases, the J end lost 0 bases, and 22 bases lay between the germline ends. Germline V gene data show CDR1 as SGHKS and CDR2 as YYEKEE (reference sequence). The CDR3 here is CASSLVPLRTAESSYNEQFF. The CDR3 nucleotides read TGTGCCAGCAGCTTGGTTCCCCTTCGGACAGCTGAGAGCTCCTACAATGAGCAGTTCTTC.

This clonotype was seen a handful of times. V gene TRBV20-1 combines with J gene TRBJ1-4; 7 nucleotides match TRBD1. V was clipped by 7 bases and J by 4 bases; unmatched bases: 12. This CDR3 has 15 amino acids. Germline CDR1 reads DFQATT; CDR2 reads SNEGSKA (reference sequence). The CDR3 reads CSGANRGLINEKLFF. The CDR3 DNA reads as TGCAGTGGCGCAAACAGGGGCCTCATTAATGAAAAACTGTTTTTT.

In its sample, this clonotype was seen a few times. V and J are TRBV4-2 and TRBJ2-3; D gene unclear. The CDR3 extends over 17 amino acids. The germline V gene encodes CDR1 LGHNA and CDR2 YNFKEQ. Trimming took 0 bases from V and 0 from J, leaving 13 bases between them. In DNA, the CDR3 is TGTGCCAGCAGCCAAGATCCTTCCGGGCGGAGCACAGATACGCAGTATTTT. Its translation is CASSQDPSGRSTDTQYF.

This clonotype was picked up many times. This chain connects TRBV10-3 to TRBJ2-7; possible D gene TRBD2, 5 bases. Germline-derived CDR1 and CDR2 are ENHRY and SYGVKD. V lost 3 bases and J lost 1, with 10 bases in between. CDR3 size: 14 residues. DNA of the CDR3: TGTGCCATCAGTGAACTAGGGATTTCCTACGAGCAGTACTTC. Translation gives CAISELGISYEQYF.

This clonotype occurred a few times. This sequence joins TRBV5-1 and TRBJ2-7; D not certain. The CDR3 runs to 15 residues. Trimming stripped 5 bases from V and 0 bases from J, with 15 bases between. The germline V gene has CDR1 SGHRS and CDR2 YFSETQ. DNA of the CDR3: TGCGCCAGCAGACGCCATACCGACATCTCCTACGAGCAGTACTTC. Translation gives CASRRHTDISYEQYF.

V gene TRBV7-6 combines with J gene TRBJ1-6, with D possibly TRBD1 on 6 matching bases. The germline V and J ends were trimmed by 0 bases and 7 bases, with 10 bases remaining between them. Germline CDR1 reads SGHVS; CDR2 reads FNYEAQ. The CDR3 consists of 15 residues. The CDR3 spells CASSLARGPNSPLHF. In DNA form, the CDR3 reads TGTGCCAGCAGCTTAGCCAGGGGTCCAAATTCACCCCTCCACTTT.

The table lists this clonotype with a few counts. The genes are TRBV5-6 and TRBJ1-4, with TRBD1 matching over 7 bases. Germline CDR1 and CDR2: SGHDT and YYEEEE. This CDR3 is 14 amino acids long. The junction had 7 bases not matched to a gene; V was cut back by 4 bases and J by 7 bases. This CDR3 is CASSIDRVSEKLFF. CDR3 nucleotides: TGTGCCAGCAGCATCGACAGGGTCAGTGAAAAACTGTTTTTT.